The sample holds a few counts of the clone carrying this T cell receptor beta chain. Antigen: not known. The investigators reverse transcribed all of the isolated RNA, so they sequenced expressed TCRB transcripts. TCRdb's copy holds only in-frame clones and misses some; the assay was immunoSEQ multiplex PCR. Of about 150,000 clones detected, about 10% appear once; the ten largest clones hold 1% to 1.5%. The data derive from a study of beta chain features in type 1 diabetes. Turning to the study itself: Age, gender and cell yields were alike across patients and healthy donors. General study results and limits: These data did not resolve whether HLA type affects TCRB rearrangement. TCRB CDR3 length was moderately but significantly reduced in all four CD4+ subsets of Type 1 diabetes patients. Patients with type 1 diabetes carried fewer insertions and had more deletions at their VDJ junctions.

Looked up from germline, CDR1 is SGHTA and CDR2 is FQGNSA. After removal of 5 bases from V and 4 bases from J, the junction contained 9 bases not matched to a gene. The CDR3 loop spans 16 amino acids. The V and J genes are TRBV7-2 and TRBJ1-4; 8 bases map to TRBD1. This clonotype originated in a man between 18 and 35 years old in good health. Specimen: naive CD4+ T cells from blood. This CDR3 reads CASSPRTGRGNEKLFF. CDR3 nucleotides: TGTGCCAGCAGCCCCCGGACAGGGAGGGGTAATGAAAAACTGTTTTTT.